This TCR beta chain was documented in a study of technical replicates of blood from a few donors. Assay used: immunoSEQ multiplex PCR; TCRdb lists only in-frame clones, some missing. The table has 80,000 to 95,000 clones, approximately 94% seen once. The clonotype comes from a human donor in good health. The specimen was T cells isolated from PBMCs.

CDR3 sequence (DNA): TGTGCCAGCAGTGTACAGGGCGTTAATCAGCCCCAGCATTTT. It specifies CASSVQGVNQPQHF. This chain connects TRBV2 to TRBJ1-5; possibly TRBD1 for D (6 bases). The CDR3 is 14 amino acids. Per the germline V gene, CDR1 is SNHLY and CDR2 is FYNNEI. V was cut by 4 bases and J by 4 bases, with 11 bases left in between. The full variable domain, rest sourced from reference TRBV2 and TRBJ1-5, is EPEVTQTPSHQVTQMGQEVILRCVPISNHLYFYWYRQILGQKVEFLVSFYNNEISEKSEIFDDQFSVERPDGSNFTLKIRSTKLEDSAMYFCASSVQGVNQPQHFGDGTRLSIL.